This T cell receptor beta chain derives from a study of T cells in Graves' hyperthyroidism and ophthalmopathy. The wider study: Peripheral blood was secured at the point of initial diagnosis, before any treatment.

Patients affected by ophthalmopathy presented a Clinical Activity Score of at least 3, a NOSPECS grade of at least 4, and disease duration below 3 months. Germline V CDR1 and CDR2: MDHEN, SYDVKM. The CDR3 extends over 14 amino acids. With V trimmed by 6 bases and J by 6 bases, 6 bases remained unmatched. Concerning this clonotype itself: Its target is unknown.

Amplification of TCR beta CDR3 regions used RNA as the template. With the HTBI primer set, the TCR CDR3 went through a first round of RT-PCR. TCRdb ran MiXCR on the multiplex PCR reads and lists one entry per CDR3 protein. Found here are nearly 250,000 distinct CDR3 sequences, less than 20% of them singletons; the top ten hold 28%. Findings and limits, study-wide: Ophthalmopathy onset followed model prediction by a median about seven months. In the analysis, a 13 V-J model separated ophthalmopathy from stable hyperthyroidism.

The origin of this receptor is a woman between 18 and 29 years old with Graves' ophthalmopathy. The sample was blood. The chain joins TRBV28 to TRBJ1-2; TRBD1 agrees at 11 bases. DNA for the CDR3: TGTGCCAGCAGAAGGACAGGGGGCGCGAATGGCTACACCTTC. It specifies CASRRTGGANGYTF.